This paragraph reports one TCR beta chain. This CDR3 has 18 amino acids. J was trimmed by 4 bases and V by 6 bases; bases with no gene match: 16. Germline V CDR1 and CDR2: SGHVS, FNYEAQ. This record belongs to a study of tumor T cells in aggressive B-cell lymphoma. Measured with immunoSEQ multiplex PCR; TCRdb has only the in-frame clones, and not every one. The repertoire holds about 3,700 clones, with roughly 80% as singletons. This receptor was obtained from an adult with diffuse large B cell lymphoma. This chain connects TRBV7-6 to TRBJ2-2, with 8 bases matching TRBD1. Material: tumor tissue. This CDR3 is CASSPRPGQALGTGELFF. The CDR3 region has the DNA TGTGCCAGCAGTCCACGACCGGGACAGGCCCTGGGCACCGGGGAGCTGTTTTTT. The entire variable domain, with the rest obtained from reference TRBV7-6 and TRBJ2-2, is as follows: GAGVSQSPRYKVTKRGQDVALRCDPISGHVSLYWYRQALGQGPEFLTYFNYEAQQDKSGLPNDRFSAERPEGSISTLTIQRTEQRDSAMYRCASSPRPGQALGTGELFFGEGSRLTVL.